This record covers a single T cell receptor (beta chain). The same CDR3 also results from other DNA sequences found in this sample. Per the original methods: Estimation of nucleated cell counts relied on the amplification of reference gene primers. The protocol was immunoSEQ multiplex PCR, while the TCRdb copy is restricted to in-frame clones and leaves out a portion. V, J and clone size are taken as reported in that table, and D and trimming were inferred from the DNA itself. The table shows about 230,000 clones, with about 80% occurring only once. The source of the sample is a study of blood T cell repertoires in COVID-19. Study-level background: Some COVID-19 samples were acute and others convalescent; all came from the United States, Italy and Spain. Sources were T cells, B-cell-depleted T cells, or PBMCs; the material itself was cDNA or gDNA.

Germline V gene data show CDR1 as MDHEN and CDR2 as SYDVKM. The V end was cut by 2 bases, the J end by 5 bases, with 9 bases between. The CDR3 has 13 residues. The sequencing sample was made of peripheral blood. This sequence originates from a woman between 45 and 60 years old with acute or convalescent COVID-19. The V gene is TRBV28, the J gene TRBJ2-5; D is possibly TRBD1 (5 bases). This chain's CDR3 is CASSLTGGETQYF. The CDR3 DNA reads as TGTGCCAGCAGTTTAACAGGTGGGGAGACCCAGTACTTC. The full variable domain, with the rest looked up from reference TRBV28 and TRBJ2-5, is DVKVTQSSRYLVKRTGEKVFLECVQDMDHENMFWYRQDPGLGLRLIYFSYDVKMKEKGDIPEGYSVSREKKERFSLILESASTNQTSMYLCASSLTGGETQYFGPGTRLLVL.